The present TCR beta chain was sequenced within a study of CD8 T cells in Susac syndrome. The CDR3 has 14 amino acids. CDR1 is LNHDA and CDR2 is SQIVND in the germline V gene (reference sequence). V trimming: 4 bases; J trimming: 5 bases; junction bases outside the gene matches: 4. Reverse transcription of about 0.5 to 1 ug RNA was performed with random hexamers. TCRdb processed the immunoSEQ multiplex PCR reads anew with MiXCR; each CDR3 protein has one entry. Of a few hundred thousand distinct CDR3 sequences in the sample, about 93% were seen once. This receptor was obtained from a human donor with multiple sclerosis. The V and J genes are TRBV19 and TRBJ2-7; 11 bases match TRBD2. Sequenced material: CD8+ T cells from PBMCs. CDR3 amino acids: CASSNSGRADEQYF. The CDR3 coding sequence is TGTGCCAGTAGTAATAGCGGGAGGGCCGACGAGCAGTACTTC. The variable domain in full, with the rest retrieved from reference TRBV19 and TRBJ2-7, is DGGITQSPKYLFRKEGQNVTLSCEQNLNHDAMYWYRQDPGQGLRLIYYSQIVNDFQKGDIAEGYSVSREKKESFPLTVTSAQKNPTAFYLCASSNSGRADEQYFGPGTRLTVT.